This T cell receptor beta chain was identified in a study of cytomegalovirus exposure and HLA in healthy donors. Broader study findings: Sequences of the TCR beta chain were said to predict the HLA-A and HLA-B alleles of most subjects accurately. A later analysis found most CMV-associated TCR beta chains apparently HLA-restricted. DRB1 had the most TCR associations and HLA-C the fewest, a later analysis found, with rates varying by HLA locus. Presence/absence analyses rested on an assumption that sequencing depth was roughly uniform across donors.

This CDR3 spans 12 amino acids. V lost 3 bases and J 4 bases, leaving 7 bases between the germline ends. Germline V CDR1 and CDR2: MNHNS, SASEGT. The PCR used 60 Vbeta and 13 Jbeta primers. Only in-frame clones appear in the TCRdb table, and some are missing; sequencing was by immunoSEQ multiplex PCR. The sample carries around 100,000 clones, roughly three quarters recorded once. This clone has just one count. Its antigen is unknown. This sequence was found in a middle-aged man in good health and CMV-seropositive. J is TRBJ2-7 and V is TRBV6-1; perhaps TRBD1 as D (5 bases). The sequencing input was PBMCs. Here the CDR3 DNA reads TGTGCCAGCAGTGAGACAGATTACGAGCAGTACTTC. It specifies CASSETDYEQYF.